A single sample is the source of the 29 T cell receptor beta chains below, sequenced in a study of blood T cell repertoires in COVID-19. Clones were read by immunoSEQ multiplex PCR, and TCRdb kept only the in-frame ones, dropping some. The sample holds some 250,000 clones, roughly 91% seen once. The sequencing sample was made of PBMCs or T cells enriched from blood (not recorded which). The origin of the receptors is a middle-aged man who had recovered from COVID-19.

This chain links TRBV23-1 with TRBJ2-7, with a tentative D call TRBD1 (6 bases). TRBV23-1 is classed as an ORF, of uncertain function. This CDR3 spans 12 amino acids. V gave up 6 bases and J gave up 2 bases, with 8 bases separating them. CDR3 residues: CASRQGAYEQYF. Written as DNA, the CDR3 is TGCGCCAGCAGACAGGGCGCCTACGAGCAGTACTTC.

V and J are TRBV6-5 and TRBJ2-3; a weak D match, TRBD2 (6 bases). Germline V gene sequence: CDR1 MNHEY, CDR2 SVGAGI. The V end lost 3 bases, the J end lost 11 bases, and 9 bases lay between the germline ends. The CDR3 is 11 residues long. The CDR3 nucleotides read TGTGCCAGCAGTTATGCGGGAAGGCAGTATTTT. Its protein is CASSYAGRQYF.

The chain recombines TRBV2 with TRBJ2-7; D not certain. This CDR3 is built from 15 residues. V was trimmed by 3 bases and J by 0 bases, leaving 12 bases between them. In germline, CDR1 is SNHLY, CDR2 FYNNEI. The CDR3 sequence is CASSEAAIGSYEQYF. The DNA for the CDR3 is TGTGCCAGCAGTGAGGCAGCGATCGGCTCCTACGAGCAGTACTTC. The variable domain in full, with the rest retrieved from reference TRBV2 and TRBJ2-7, is EPEVTQTPSHQVTQMGQEVILRCVPISNHLYFYWYRQILGQKVEFLVSFYNNEISEKSEIFDDQFSVERPDGSNFTLKIRSTKLEDSAMYFCASSEAAIGSYEQYFGPGTRLTVT.

J is TRBJ2-5 and V is TRBV9; 8 nucleotides match TRBD1. CDR3 size: 16 residues. V was pared by 5 bases and J by 5 bases, with 14 bases of the junction left unmatched. Germline assignment: CDR1 SGDLS and CDR2 YYNGEE. The CDR3: CASSDLTGASVETQYF. DNA of the CDR3: TGTGCCAGCAGTGATCTGACAGGGGCGTCGGTCGAGACCCAGTACTTC.

This chain uses TRBV18 with TRBJ1-2, with 7 bases fitting TRBD1. Germline loops: CDR1 KGHSH, CDR2 LQKENI. This CDR3 has 16 amino acids. The trim removed 3 bases at V and 1 base at J, leaving 8 bases unmatched. The CDR3 coding sequence is TGTGCCAGCTCACCTCGGATGGGACAGAGTAACTATGGCTACACCTTC. It yields the protein CASSPRMGQSNYGYTF. Variable domain in full (rest from reference TRBV18 and TRBJ1-2): NAGVMQNPRHLVRRRGQEARLRCSPMKGHSHVYWYRQLPEEGLKFMVYLQKENIIDESGMPKERFSAEFPKEGPSILRIQQVVRGDSAAYFCASSPRMGQSNYGYTFGSGTRLTVV.

The rearrangement links TRBV11-3 to TRBJ1-1; D uncertain. CDR3 length equals 15 residues. V lost 4 bases, J lost 2 bases, and 14 bases lay in between. From germline, CDR1 is SGHNT and CDR2 YENEEA. DNA of the CDR3: TGTGCCAGCAGCTCCCTCATCGGCGGTAACACTGAAGCTTTCTTT. This gives the protein CASSSLIGGNTEAFF.

The chain combines TRBV11-2 with TRBJ2-1; 7 bases are a match to TRBD1. Germline CDR1 is SGHAT and CDR2 is FQNNGV. There are 13 residues in the CDR3. V shed 3 bases, J shed 10 bases, and the junction held 6 bases outside the gene matches. The chain's CDR3 is CASSLDLTGEQFF. The DNA of the CDR3 is TGTGCCAGCAGCTTGGACCTGACAGGGGAGCAGTTCTTC.

The V gene is TRBV5-4, the J gene TRBJ2-7; D might be TRBD2 (5 bases). Germline V lookup: CDR1 SGHNT, CDR2 YYREEE (reference sequence). V was cut by 4 bases and J by 4 bases, with 18 bases left in between. The CDR3 spans 15 residues. This CDR3 is CASSIEGSLSYEQYF. In DNA form, the CDR3 reads TGTGCCAGCAGCATAGAGGGTTCCCTTTCTTACGAGCAGTACTTC.

This clone was seen once. The chain is built from TRBV9 and TRBJ2-1; tentatively, D is TRBD2 (6 bases). Germline loops: CDR1 SGDLS, CDR2 YYNGEE. Deletions cut 3 bases from V and 0 bases from J, with 10 bases between. CDR3 size: 15 residues. CDR3 sequence (DNA): TGTGCCAGCAGCGGCGGGGCCCCCTCCTACAATGAGCAGTTCTTC. This translates into CASSGGAPSYNEQFF.

The rearrangement joins TRBV11-2 to TRBJ2-7, with D maybe TRBD1 (5 bases). V was clipped by 1 base and J by 0 bases, with 10 bases between them. This CDR3 is built from 15 residues. Germline V CDR1 and CDR2: SGHAT, FQNNGV. CDR3 in DNA: TGTGCCAGCAGCTTAGTTGACAGTACCTCCTACGAGCAGTACTTC. Translated: CASSLVDSTSYEQYF.

The V call is TRBV5-4, the J call TRBJ2-1, with 10 bases matching TRBD2. Germline assignment: CDR1 SGHNT and CDR2 YYREEE (reference sequence). V shed 0 bases, J shed 4 bases, and the junction held 7 bases outside the gene matches. This CDR3 has 17 residues. CDR3 protein: CASSLGASGGPYNEQFF. DNA for the CDR3: TGTGCCAGCAGCTTGGGGGCTAGCGGGGGACCATACAATGAGCAGTTCTTC.

The chain links TRBV19 to TRBJ2-5; D is uncertain. With 7 bases removed from V and 0 bases from J, the gap between germline ends came to 12 bases. Germline loops: CDR1 LNHDA, CDR2 SQIVND (reference sequence). The CDR3 loop spans 14 amino acids. This chain's CDR3 is CASKYVADQETQYF. As DNA, the CDR3 is TGTGCCAGTAAATATGTGGCGGACCAAGAGACCCAGTACTTC.

The chain has TRBV19 and TRBJ2-1; 11 bases fit TRBD1. Germline CDR1 LNHDA, CDR2 SQIVND (reference sequence). With 11 bases clipped from V and 4 bases from J, the junction kept 10 bases outside the gene matches. CDR3 size: 15 residues. CDR3 DNA: TGTGCCCCTAGGAGGGACAGGGGGGAGTACAATGAGCAGTTCTTC. Translated, it gives CAPRRDRGEYNEQFF. Full variable domain (remainder filled in from reference TRBV19 and TRBJ2-1): DGGITQSPKYLFRKEGQNVTLSCEQNLNHDAMYWYRQDPGQGLRLIYYSQIVNDFQKGDIAEGYSVSREKKESFPLTVTSAQKNPTAFYLCAPRRDRGEYNEQFFGPGTRLTVL.

The J gene is TRBJ2-7, the V gene TRBV27; D possibly corresponds to TRBD1 (5 bases). The CDR3 has 13 residues. Germline V CDR1 and CDR2: MNHEY, SMNVEV (reference sequence). V shed 5 bases and J shed 1 base, with 9 bases lying between them. CDR3 nucleotide sequence: TGTGCCAGCAGTCTCGGACATTCCTACGAGCAGTACTTC. Translation gives CASSLGHSYEQYF.

The genes are TRBV7-3 and TRBJ2-1, with TRBD2 matching 12 bases. V shed 6 bases and J 4 bases; nucleotides not matched to a gene: 4. This CDR3 is built from 15 residues. Looked up from germline, CDR1 is SGHTA and CDR2 is FQGTGA. The CDR3 region has the DNA TGTGCCAGCAGTCCTGGGACTAGCGGGTACAATGAGCAGTTCTTC. Its protein product is CASSPGTSGYNEQFF. Combining the CDR3 with reference TRBV7-3 and TRBJ2-1 gives the whole variable domain GAGVSQTPSNKVTEKGKYVELRCDPISGHTALYWYRQSLGQGPEFLIYFQGTGAADDSGLPNDRFFAVRPEGSVSTLKIQRTERGDSAVYLCASSPGTSGYNEQFFGPGTRLTVL.

This clone was recorded once. The genes are TRBV7-8 and TRBJ2-7; D ambiguous. Trimming pared 1 base from V and 0 bases from J, leaving 13 bases between. The CDR3 is 16 amino acids. The germline V gene has CDR1 SGHVS and CDR2 FQNEAQ. CDR3 in DNA: TGTGCCAGCAGCTTAGGGGCCTCGGTTAACTCCTACGAGCAGTACTTC. This gives the protein CASSLGASVNSYEQYF.

The chain is built from TRBV11-3 and TRBJ2-3; D not resolved. The V end was cut by 5 bases, the J end by 0 bases, with 15 bases between. This CDR3 is built from 16 residues. The germline V gene has CDR1 SGHNT and CDR2 YENEEA. The DNA for the CDR3 is TGTGCCAGCAGCCCATTTCCGGGTTTTAGCACAGATACGCAGTATTTT. Its protein is CASSPFPGFSTDTQYF.

V gene TRBV7-9 combines with J gene TRBJ2-5; tentative D call: TRBD1 (5 bases). CDR3 size: 14 residues. Trimming took 6 bases from V and 1 from J, leaving 12 bases between them. Germline assignment: CDR1 SEHNR and CDR2 FQNEAQ (reference sequence). CDR3 amino acids: CASSTSGAQETQYF. The CDR3 nucleotides are TGTGCCAGCAGTACGTCTGGGGCCCAAGAGACCCAGTACTTC.

The chain uses TRBV18 and TRBJ1-1, with 8 positions matching TRBD1. This CDR3 contains 17 residues. The V segment lost 6 bases and the J segment 2 bases; nucleotides outside the gene matches: 14. Germline CDR1 KGHSH, CDR2 LQKENI. CDR3 DNA sequence: TGTGCCAGCTCCCTGAGTACAGGGGGTAGGGTTAACACTGAAGCTTTCTTT. As protein: CASSLSTGGRVNTEAFF.

V usage is TRBV7-9 and J usage is TRBJ1-2; 8 positions match TRBD1. After removal of 4 bases from V and 7 bases from J, the junction contained 5 bases not matched to a gene. CDR3 length equals 13 residues. The V gene's germline CDR1 is SEHNR and CDR2 FQNEAQ (reference sequence). CDR3 sequence (DNA): TGTGCCAGCAGCTGGGGACAGGAGAGTGGCTACACCTTC. Its translation is CASSWGQESGYTF.

The chain is built from TRBV6-5 and TRBJ2-7, with TRBD2 matching 11 bases. Trimming at V came to 5 bases and at J to 2 bases, leaving 5 bases not matched to a gene. The CDR3 consists of 15 residues. Germline CDR1 MNHEY, CDR2 SVGAGI. The CDR3 spells CASSTTSGGTYEQYF. The DNA for the CDR3 is TGTGCCAGCAGTACCACTAGCGGGGGAACCTACGAGCAGTACTTC.

This chain connects TRBV7-3 to TRBJ2-2; tentatively, D is TRBD1 (5 bases). The CDR3 has 18 amino acids. Germline V gene data show CDR1 as SGHTA and CDR2 as FQGTGA. Deletions cut 4 bases from V and 0 bases from J, with 18 bases between. CDR3 nucleotide sequence: TGTGCCAGCAGCTCTCCAGCAGGGATTTTCGCGAACACCGGGGAGCTGTTTTTT. Translated, it gives CASSSPAGIFANTGELFF.

The J gene is TRBJ1-2, the V gene TRBV3-1 (or the pseudogene TRBV3-2); 8 nucleotides align to TRBD1. The J segment lost 7 bases and the V segment lost 1 base, leaving 8 bases of the junction unmatched. Germline loops: CDR1 LGHDT, CDR2 YNNKEL (reference sequence). The CDR3 spans 15 residues. CDR3 DNA: TGTGCCAGCAGCCAAGGGAGGGACAGGAGTAGTGGCTACACCTTC. It is translated as CASSQGRDRSSGYTF.

There are many counts of this clone. The genes are TRBV29-1 and TRBJ2-1, with D perhaps matching TRBD2 (6 bases). The CDR3 length is 14 residues. Germline V lookup: CDR1 SQVTM, CDR2 ANQGSEA. With 1 base removed from V and 0 bases from J, the gap between germline ends came to 7 bases. CDR3 coding DNA: TGCAGCGTTGAAGCGCGGGACTCCTACAATGAGCAGTTCTTC. Encoded protein: CSVEARDSYNEQFF.

The gene calls are TRBV15 and TRBJ2-2; D might be TRBD2 (7 bases). The CDR3 is 16 residues long. V lost 3 bases to trimming and J lost 5 bases, with 16 bases between them. Germline CDR1 is LNHNV and CDR2 is YYDKDF (reference sequence). CDR3 protein: CATSRGGGIDTGELFF. The CDR3 region has the DNA TGTGCCACCAGCAGGGGAGGGGGAATTGATACCGGGGAGCTGTTTTTT.

Here the CDR3 DNA reads TGCGCCAGCAGGCCGGGCGGAGCGGGAGTTCTTGAGCAGTTCTTC. Its translation: CASRPGGAGVLEQFF. The chain uses TRBV5-1 and TRBJ2-1; 8 bases are shared with TRBD2. CDR3 size: 15 residues. After removal of 5 bases from V and 9 bases from J, the junction contained 13 bases not matched to a gene. Germline V gives CDR1 SGHRS, CDR2 YFSETQ.

The chain employs TRBV9 and TRBJ1-2, with D unresolved. The CDR3 loop spans 17 amino acids. Trimming removed 0 bases from V and 1 base from J, with 16 bases in between. Germline CDR1 reads SGDLS; CDR2 reads YYNGEE. The CDR3 DNA sequence: TGTGCCAGCAGCGTAGATCCCCTGGCAGTTCATAACTATGGCTACACCTTC. Encoded protein: CASSVDPLAVHNYGYTF.

The V gene is TRBV7-9, the J gene TRBJ2-2; a weak D match, TRBD1 (5 bases). CDR1 is SEHNR and CDR2 is FQNEAQ in the germline V gene (reference sequence). There are 14 residues in the CDR3. V lost 5 bases and J 6 bases, leaving 13 bases between the germline ends. The CDR3: CASSVRELAGELFF. The CDR3 DNA follows: TGTGCCAGCAGCGTCAGGGAATTAGCCGGGGAGCTGTTTTTT.

This clone came up a few times. V and J are TRBV7-9 and TRBJ1-1; maybe TRBD1 (5 bases). The CDR3 extends over 15 amino acids. Germline CDR1 and CDR2: SEHNR and FQNEAQ (reference sequence). Trimming removed 2 bases from V and 1 base from J, with 11 bases in between. CDR3 loop: CASSLFKGPNTEAFF. The CDR3 nucleotides are TGTGCCAGCAGCTTATTTAAGGGGCCGAACACTGAAGCTTTCTTT.